These 32 T cell receptor beta chains were all obtained from the same sample, sequenced in a study of cytomegalovirus exposure and HLA in healthy donors. The PCR used 60 Vbeta and 13 Jbeta primers. Sequenced by immunoSEQ multiplex PCR; TCRdb stores in-frame clones only, minus some. The sample contains about 240,000 clones, about four fifths of which appear only once. Sequenced material: PBMCs. These receptors were taken from a middle-aged woman in good health and CMV-seropositive.

The genes are TRBV7-8 and TRBJ2-7; a weak D match, TRBD2 (5 bases). Trimming took 5 bases from V and 3 from J, leaving 14 bases between them. The germline V gene encodes CDR1 SGHVS and CDR2 FQNEAQ. The CDR3 totals 14 residues. The CDR3 reads CASSPPRARYEQYF. CDR3 in DNA: TGTGCCAGCAGCCCCCCGCGGGCCCGCTACGAGCAGTACTTC.

CDR3 protein: CASELITGSGYTF. In nucleotides, the CDR3 is TGTGCCAGCGAGTTAATCACAGGGTCTGGCTACACCTTC. This chain uses TRBV2 with TRBJ1-2; D perhaps matches TRBD1 (6 bases). Germline V gene data show CDR1 as SNHLY and CDR2 as FYNNEI. This CDR3 region has 13 residues. V lost 8 bases and J 7 bases, leaving 17 bases between the germline ends.

CDR3 amino acids: CAWKGAGQSLNTIYF. The CDR3 DNA is TGTGCCTGGAAGGGTGCGGGACAGAGCCTAAACACCATATATTTT. The V gene is TRBV30, the J gene TRBJ1-3; 7 bases agree with TRBD1. The CDR3 loop spans 15 amino acids. The germline V gene has CDR1 GTSNPN and CDR2 SVGIG (reference sequence). V gave up 4 bases and J gave up 6 bases; unmatched junction bases: 12. The full variable domain, completed using reference TRBV30 and TRBJ1-3, is SQTIHQWPATLVQPVGSPLSLECTVEGTSNPNLYWYRQAAGRGLQLLFYSVGIGQISSEVPQNLSASRPQDRQFILSSKKLLLSDSGFYLCAWKGAGQSLNTIYFGEGSWLTVV.

The V call is TRBV6-5, the J call TRBJ2-7; D possibly corresponds to TRBD1 (6 bases). With 0 bases removed from V and 0 bases from J, the gap between germline ends came to 9 bases. The CDR3 length is 15 residues. From germline, CDR1 is MNHEY and CDR2 SVGAGI. The CDR3 DNA reads TGTGCCAGCAGTTACTCGCGGACAGCCTCCTACGAGCAGTACTTC. It specifies CASSYSRTASYEQYF.

This clone was observed a single time. The chain employs TRBV7-3 and TRBJ2-3, with 8 bases identical to TRBD2. V shed 7 bases and J 4 bases; nucleotides not matched to a gene: 10. CDR3 length equals 15 residues. Germline V CDR1 and CDR2: SGHTA, FQGTGA. CDR3 protein: CASTKRGGYADTQYF. CDR3 nucleotides: TGTGCCAGCACAAAACGGGGGGGCTACGCAGATACGCAGTATTTT.

The rearrangement joins TRBV5-4 to TRBJ2-5; TRBD2 matches at 11 bases. Germline V gene sequence: CDR1 SGHNT, CDR2 YYREEE (reference sequence). The trim removed 4 bases at V and 2 bases at J, leaving 4 bases unmatched. The CDR3 has 15 amino acids. The CDR3 DNA reads TGTGCCAGCAGCCGACGACTAGCGGGGCAAGAGACCCAGTACTTC. It yields the protein CASSRRLAGQETQYF.

This sequence joins TRBV4-3 and TRBJ1-1; no clear D gene. This CDR3 is 13 amino acids long. Trimming left V 4 bases short and J 8 bases short, with 14 bases between. Germline CDR1 LGHNA, CDR2 YSLEER. The CDR3 here is CASSPTVSREAFF. In nucleotides, the CDR3 is TGCGCCAGCAGCCCAACAGTTTCCAGAGAAGCTTTCTTT.

The genes are TRBV7-3 and TRBJ2-1; TRBD2 matches 11 bases. This CDR3 has 15 amino acids. V gave up 5 bases and J gave up 5 bases; unmatched junction bases: 5. Germline values: CDR1 SGHTA, CDR2 FQGTGA. CDR3 residues: CASSLPTSGNNEQFF. In DNA form, the CDR3 reads TGTGCCAGCAGCCTCCCGACTAGCGGGAACAATGAGCAGTTCTTC.

The rearrangement links TRBV7-8 to TRBJ2-7, with D perhaps matching TRBD2 (6 bases). This CDR3 has 15 residues. V lost 5 bases, J lost 1 base, and 15 bases lay in between. In germline, CDR1 is SGHVS, CDR2 FQNEAQ. The CDR3 DNA reads as TGTGCCAGCAGCACAAATCCGGGAGAATCCTACGAGCAGTACTTC. It yields the protein CASSTNPGESYEQYF.

This clone was observed a few times. In nucleotides, the CDR3 is TGTGCCAGCAGCCCAGACAGTTACAATGAGCAGTTCTTC. It encodes CASSPDSYNEQFF. The chain employs TRBV2 and TRBJ2-1, with D tentatively TRBD1 (5 bases). Germline CDR1 SNHLY, CDR2 FYNNEI. The CDR3 covers 13 residues. The V end was cut by 6 bases, the J end by 4 bases, with 10 bases between.

V usage is TRBV29-1 and J usage is TRBJ2-1; no clear D. Per germline, CDR1 SQVTM and CDR2 ANQGSEA. Deletions cut 2 bases from V and 0 bases from J, with 5 bases between. There are 13 residues in the CDR3. The CDR3 spells CSVEPSSYNEQFF. In nucleotides, the CDR3 is TGCAGCGTTGAACCCTCCTCCTACAATGAGCAGTTCTTC.

The rearrangement joins TRBV13 to TRBJ1-2, with 7 bases fitting TRBD1. The J segment lost 4 bases and the V segment lost 5 bases, leaving 13 bases of the junction unmatched. The CDR3 has 16 residues. From germline, CDR1 is PRHDT and CDR2 FYEKMQ (reference sequence). CDR3 nucleotide sequence: TGTGCCAGCAGCCGATTTTCGACAGGGAAAGGCTATGGCTACACCTTC. As protein: CASSRFSTGKGYGYTF.

The V and J genes are TRBV5-1 and TRBJ2-1; D possibly corresponds to TRBD1 (6 bases). Trimming took 4 bases from V and 9 from J, leaving 17 bases between them. Germline V CDR1 and CDR2: SGHRS, YFSETQ. CDR3 length: 14 amino acids. The CDR3 nucleotides read TGCGCCAGCAGCCGACGCGCAGGGGATGGTGAGCAGTTCTTC. It translates to CASSRRAGDGEQFF.

This rearrangement joins TRBV4-3 to TRBJ1-6, with a possible D match to TRBD1 (6 bases). Trimming removed 3 bases at V and 10 bases at J, with 19 bases between. This CDR3 contains 16 residues. Germline V gives CDR1 LGHNA, CDR2 YSLEER. In DNA, the CDR3 is TGCGCCAGCAGCCAGAGATATGACAGGTGGAACTCACCCCTCCACTTT. This translates into CASSQRYDRWNSPLHF.

The chain combines TRBV10-1 with TRBJ1-5; no clear D gene. V was cut by 8 bases and J by 3 bases, with 5 bases left in between. Germline V gene data show CDR1 as WNHNN and CDR2 as SYGVQD (reference sequence). The CDR3 totals 11 residues. The CDR3 here is CASAVNQPQHF. DNA for the CDR3: TGCGCCAGCGCGGTCAATCAGCCCCAGCATTTT.

The chain recombines TRBV5-1 with TRBJ2-7; D might be TRBD2 (5 bases). There are 12 residues in the CDR3. Per the germline V gene, CDR1 is SGHRS and CDR2 is YFSETQ. V was shortened by 5 bases and J by 3 bases, with 9 bases between the two germline ends. The CDR3 coding sequence is TGCGCCAGCAGGGAGGCGTTCTACGAGCAGTACTTC. It encodes CASREAFYEQYF.

The CDR3 nucleotides read TGTGCCAGCTCACAAGGACAGCCCTCCTACGAGCAGTACTTC. Protein: CASSQGQPSYEQYF. The gene calls are TRBV18 and TRBJ2-7; tentatively, D is TRBD1 (6 bases). Germline V CDR1 and CDR2: KGHSH, LQKENI. This CDR3 spans 14 amino acids. Trimming stripped 4 bases from V and 0 bases from J, with 10 bases between.

This chain uses TRBV2 with TRBJ1-2; D remains ambiguous. The CDR3 is 12 amino acids. Germline CDR1 reads SNHLY; CDR2 reads FYNNEI. V shed 7 bases and J shed 5 bases, with 11 bases lying between them. The CDR3 protein is CASTRDLYGYTF. In DNA form, the CDR3 reads TGTGCCAGCACCCGGGATTTATATGGCTACACCTTC.

This clone was picked up one time. The chain employs TRBV18 and TRBJ2-5; 9 bases map to TRBD2. V lost 3 bases to trimming and J lost 4 bases; unmatched junction nucleotides: 6. Looked up from germline, CDR1 is KGHSH and CDR2 is LQKENI. The CDR3 runs 15 residues. The CDR3 DNA is TGTGCCAGCTCACCGGGTCTAGCGGGGCGAGAGACCCAGTACTTC. Its protein product is CASSPGLAGRETQYF.

The gene calls are TRBV5-4 and TRBJ2-3; 9 nucleotides line up with TRBD2. The CDR3 has 15 residues. V was clipped by 6 bases and J by 2 bases; unmatched bases: 7. Looked up from germline, CDR1 is SGHNT and CDR2 is YYREEE (reference sequence). The CDR3 nucleotides read TGTGCCAGCAACCCTCCTAGCGGGGCCACAGATACGCAGTATTTT. It yields the protein CASNPPSGATDTQYF.

This chain uses TRBV6-4 with TRBJ1-1, with TRBD1 identical over 12 bases. V gave up 7 bases and J gave up 1 base; unmatched junction bases: 13. The CDR3 sequence is 18 residues long. CDR1 and CDR2 from the germline V gene are MRHNA and SNTAGT. DNA for the CDR3: TGTGCCAGCACTGCTGATAGGGGACAGGGGGCCAAGAACACTGAAGCTTTCTTT. It specifies CASTADRGQGAKNTEAFF.

This clone was recorded a few times. CDR3 bases: TGTGCCAGCAGCTTAAGGGGGACAGGGTTTGAGTGGTGGGAGCAGTACTTC. Translating it yields CASSLRGTGFEWWEQYF. The chain recombines TRBV7-2 with TRBJ2-7; 9 bases match TRBD1. The length of the CDR3 is 17 residues. The germline V gene has CDR1 SGHTA and CDR2 FQGNSA. The J segment lost 7 bases and the V segment lost 2 bases, leaving 15 bases of the junction unmatched.

The chain is built from TRBV15 and TRBJ2-1, with 9 bases matching TRBD2. The CDR3 runs to 14 residues. V gave up 5 bases and J gave up 8 bases; unmatched junction bases: 7. Germline CDR1 is LNHNV and CDR2 is YYDKDF (reference sequence). The CDR3 nucleotides are TGTGCCACCAGCTCGAGCGGGAGGAGCGATGAGCAGTTCTTC. It specifies CATSSSGRSDEQFF.

The V and J genes are TRBV21-1 and TRBJ1-1; the table gives TRBD1 as D, unverified against the DNA. TRBV21-1 is a pseudogene segment. This CDR3 spans 21 amino acids. In nucleotides, the CDR3 is TGTGCCAGCAGCAAAGGGTTGGCAGGGGGATCGACTGCCACTTCGGGCACTGAAGCTTTCTTT. Translation gives CASSKGLAGGSTATSGTEAFF.

The count of this clone is one. V gene TRBV18 combines with J gene TRBJ2-7; D unclear. Germline CDR1 KGHSH, CDR2 LQKENI. The CDR3 extends over 11 amino acids. Trimming took off 5 bases at V and 4 bases at J, with 6 bases between the two ends. The CDR3 here is CASSDGYEQYF. DNA of the CDR3: TGTGCCAGCTCAGACGGGTACGAGCAGTACTTC.

A few counts support this clone. This chain joins TRBV7-2 and TRBJ1-1; D remains unclear. The germline gives CDR1 SGHTA, CDR2 FQGNSA. The CDR3 is made up of 14 amino acids. Trimming cost V 3 bases and J 0 bases, with 8 bases left between them. CDR3 loop: CASSFGAMNTEAFF. CDR3 nucleotides: TGTGCCAGCAGCTTTGGAGCTATGAACACTGAAGCTTTCTTT.

This clone was recorded once. This chain uses TRBV7-2 with TRBJ2-7; possibly TRBD1 for D (6 bases). This CDR3 has 14 amino acids. Trimming took off 1 base at V and 3 bases at J, with 10 bases between the two ends. Looked up from germline, CDR1 is SGHTA and CDR2 is FQGNSA. CDR3 residues: CASSLGWTDYEQYF. The DNA for the CDR3 is TGTGCCAGCAGCTTAGGATGGACAGACTACGAGCAGTACTTC.

The chain links TRBV29-1 to TRBJ2-5; 8 bases align to TRBD1. J gave up 4 bases and V 4 bases, and 11 bases lay outside the gene matches. This CDR3 has 15 amino acids. Germline-derived CDR1 and CDR2 are SQVTM and ANQGSEA. DNA for the CDR3: TGCAGCGTTGGGAGTGGGGGCAGGGGGCTAGAGACCCAGTACTTC. Its protein is CSVGSGGRGLETQYF.

The chain recombines TRBV25-1 with TRBJ2-2; tentatively, D is TRBD1 (5 bases). V was pared by 4 bases and J by 5 bases, with 11 bases between. CDR3 length: 14 residues. The germline V gene encodes CDR1 MGHDK and CDR2 SYGVNS. CDR3 sequence: CASSVQGQTGELFF. In DNA, the CDR3 is TGTGCCAGCAGTGTTCAGGGTCAAACCGGGGAGCTGTTTTTT.

The V gene is TRBV30, the J gene TRBJ1-1, with TRBD1 as a possible D gene (5 bases). From germline, CDR1 is GTSNPN and CDR2 SVGIG (reference sequence). CDR3 length: 13 amino acids. V lost 1 base and J 0 bases, leaving 6 bases between the germline ends. CDR3 sequence (DNA): TGTGCCTGGAGTGCACAGGTGAACACTGAAGCTTTCTTT. Its protein is CAWSAQVNTEAFF.

V usage is TRBV7-9 and J usage is TRBJ1-5; D is unclear. V was clipped by 5 bases and J by 6 bases, with 14 bases between them. Looked up from germline, CDR1 is SEHNR and CDR2 is FQNEAQ (reference sequence). The CDR3 totals 14 residues. CDR3 DNA sequence: TGTGCCAGCAGCGCCGTGGTAGAGGGTCAGCCCCAGCATTTT. Translated, it gives CASSAVVEGQPQHF.

The chain links TRBV18 to TRBJ2-5; TRBD2 is a possible D gene (5 bases). CDR3 length: 14 amino acids. CDR1 and CDR2 from the germline V gene are KGHSH and LQKENI. V dropped 3 bases and J dropped 2 bases, with 10 bases sitting between them. CDR3 loop: CASSPPGTQETQYF. The CDR3 DNA sequence: TGTGCCAGCTCACCCCCGGGAACTCAAGAGACCCAGTACTTC.